These 9 T cell receptor beta chains were sequenced from one sample in a study of cytomegalovirus exposure and HLA in healthy donors. PCR employed 60 Vbeta and 13 Jbeta primers. Repertoires were generated with immunoSEQ multiplex PCR, while TCRdb's copy carries only in-frame clones and drops some. The table shows about 120,000 clones, with roughly four fifths occurring only once. Material for sequencing was PBMCs. Receptors were obtained from a woman under 30 in good health and CMV-seronegative.

The gene calls are TRBV15 and TRBJ2-5; D unclear. The CDR3 covers 13 residues. Germline V gene sequence: CDR1 LNHNV, CDR2 YYDKDF (reference sequence). V lost 3 bases, J lost 5 bases, and 10 bases lay in between. The CDR3: CATSSGEWETQYF. The CDR3, as DNA: TGTGCCACCAGCAGCGGAGAGTGGGAGACCCAGTACTTC. Looking up the rest from reference TRBV15 and TRBJ2-5 gives the full variable domain: DAMVIQNPRYQVTQFGKPVTLSCSQTLNHNVMYWYQQKSSQAPKLLFHYYDKDFNNEADTPDNFQSRRPNTSFCFLDIRSPGLGDTAMYLCATSSGEWETQYFGPGTRLLVL.

This chain joins TRBV30 and TRBJ1-1; D call uncertain. Germline V gene data show CDR1 as GTSNPN and CDR2 as SVGIG (reference sequence). This CDR3 region has 12 residues. The germline V and J ends were trimmed by 3 bases and 5 bases, with 10 bases remaining between them. Written as DNA, the CDR3 is TGTGCCTGGAGGGGCTTCGGTACTGAAGCTTTCTTT. Amino acid sequence: CAWRGFGTEAFF.

This chain links TRBV27 with TRBJ1-2; D gene uncertain. The V end lost 5 bases, the J end lost 0 bases, and 7 bases lay between the germline ends. Germline-derived CDR1 and CDR2 are MNHEY and SMNVEV (reference sequence). This CDR3 has 13 amino acids. CDR3 residues: CASSRVPNYGYTF. The CDR3 DNA follows: TGTGCCAGCAGTAGAGTGCCTAACTATGGCTACACCTTC.

The chain's CDR3 is CASSGTDSDTGELFF. The CDR3 DNA reads as TGTGCCAGCAGCGGGACTGACAGCGACACCGGGGAGCTGTTTTTT. This chain uses TRBV6-1 with TRBJ2-2; TRBD2 might be the D (6 bases). The CDR3 spans 15 residues. Trimming cost V 6 bases and J 3 bases, with 14 bases left between them. From germline, CDR1 is MNHNS and CDR2 SASEGT.

The rearrangement links TRBV6-5 to TRBJ1-6; D is unclear. This CDR3 region has 15 residues. V dropped 5 bases and J dropped 0 bases, with 8 bases sitting between them. The germline gives CDR1 MNHEY, CDR2 SVGAGI. The CDR3 here is CASSALSSYNSPLHF. As DNA, the CDR3 is TGTGCCAGCAGTGCGCTGAGCTCCTATAATTCACCCCTCCACTTT.

The rearrangement links TRBV2 to TRBJ2-1; D is unresolved. CDR1 and CDR2 (germline): SNHLY, FYNNEI. The V gene lost 8 bases and the J gene lost 3 bases, with 5 bases spanning the gap. The CDR3 extends over 11 amino acids. This CDR3 reads CASLDYNEQFF. The CDR3 DNA follows: TGTGCCAGCTTAGACTACAATGAGCAGTTCTTC.

CDR3 sequence: CATSRQIRALAGESDTQYF. In DNA, the CDR3 is TGTGCCACCAGCAGACAAATTAGGGCGCTAGCGGGAGAAAGTGATACGCAGTATTTT. The rearrangement joins TRBV15 to TRBJ2-3, with 10 bases fitting TRBD2. The CDR3 is 19 amino acids. After removal of 2 bases from V and 6 bases from J, the junction contained 17 bases not matched to a gene. Germline V lookup: CDR1 LNHNV, CDR2 YYDKDF (reference sequence).

This chain connects TRBV5-4 to TRBJ2-7; tentatively, D is TRBD2 (6 bases). Germline V CDR1 and CDR2: SGHNT, YYREEE (reference sequence). The CDR3 runs to 17 residues. V was clipped by 3 bases and J by 6 bases, with 25 bases between them. CDR3: CASSYIPGTAGGSEQYF. Written as DNA, the CDR3 is TGTGCCAGCAGCTATATCCCGGGGACTGCCGGGGGTAGCGAGCAGTACTTC.

This clone showed up just a few times. The chain carries TRBV29-1 and TRBJ2-7, with D maybe TRBD2 (6 bases). Trimming pared 4 bases from V and 0 bases from J, leaving 13 bases between. CDR1 is SQVTM, CDR2 ANQGSEA, per germline. CDR3 size: 14 residues. In DNA, the CDR3 is TGCAGCGTTGCGGGACTGCATAACTCCTACGAGCAGTACTTC. Encoded protein: CSVAGLHNSYEQYF.